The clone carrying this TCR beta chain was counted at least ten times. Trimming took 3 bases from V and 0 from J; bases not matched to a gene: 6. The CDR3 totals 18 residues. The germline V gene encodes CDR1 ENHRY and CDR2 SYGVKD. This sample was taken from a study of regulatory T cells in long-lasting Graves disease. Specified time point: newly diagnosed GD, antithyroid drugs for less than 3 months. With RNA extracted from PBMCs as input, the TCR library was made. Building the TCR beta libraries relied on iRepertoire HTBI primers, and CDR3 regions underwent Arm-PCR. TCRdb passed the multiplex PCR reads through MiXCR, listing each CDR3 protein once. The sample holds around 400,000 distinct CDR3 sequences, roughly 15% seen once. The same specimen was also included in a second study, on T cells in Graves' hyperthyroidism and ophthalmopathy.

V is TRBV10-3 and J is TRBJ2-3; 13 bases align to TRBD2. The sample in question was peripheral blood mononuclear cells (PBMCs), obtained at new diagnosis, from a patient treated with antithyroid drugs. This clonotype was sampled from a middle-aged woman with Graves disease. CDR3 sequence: CAISELAGGPQSTDTQYF. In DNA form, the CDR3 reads TGTGCCATCAGTGAACTAGCGGGAGGGCCGCAAAGCACAGATACGCAGTATTTT.